The sequence of this TCR beta chain was determined in a study of cytomegalovirus exposure and HLA in healthy donors. Study background: Counted in an early data release were 75 million to 85 million unique TCRs from HLA-typed donors.

J gave up 4 bases and V 4 bases, and 13 bases lay outside the gene matches. This CDR3 comprises 16 residues. The germline gives CDR1 SGHNT, CDR2 YYREEE (reference sequence). Researchers ran the PCR with 60 Vbeta and 13 Jbeta primers. TCRdb's copy holds only in-frame clones and misses some; the assay was immunoSEQ multiplex PCR. The repertoire holds approximately 180,000 clones, with 9.5% to 15% as singletons. Study-level results: Reportedly, fewer N-insertions than the approximately 700-donor mean appeared in an Asian-associated ancestry cluster in a later analysis. Reported results showed that the classifier diagnosed cytomegalovirus status with high specificity and sensitivity. In an earlier analysis, about 87% or about 30%: the productive usage of most TCR beta V segments.

This clone has more than one count but fewer than ten. What it binds is unknown. The rearrangement links TRBV5-4 to TRBJ1-1, with 7 bases that match TRBD1. The sequenced sample consisted of PBMCs. This sequence originates from a man aged 50 to 60 in good health and CMV-seropositive. Here the CDR3 reads CASSPKTGQESTEAFF. Written as DNA, the CDR3 is TGTGCCAGCAGCCCAAAAACCGGACAGGAGAGCACTGAAGCTTTCTTT.